This T cell receptor (beta chain) was observed in a study of CD8+CD57+ T cells in acquired aplastic anemia. Study as a whole: CD4+ and CD8+ cells, once sorted, gave DNA averaging roughly 3 ug. Whole-study findings and limits: CD8+ Simpson's diversity showed no significant patient-control difference. It was found that nearly 30 CD8+ CDR3 sequences were shared between patients and controls.

V shed 7 bases and J shed 10 bases, with 14 bases lying between them. Looked up from germline, CDR1 is ENHRY and CDR2 is SYGVKD. The CDR3 is 13 residues long. Concerning this clonotype itself: Its matching antigen is unknown.

Patients sequenced had flow cytometry evidence of CD8+CD57+ cell expansion. The diagnosis in all patients was severe acquired aplastic anemia. Both TCR beta VDJ combination and CDR3 sequence profiling were carried out. Genomic DNA was the template for this profiling. TCRdb analysed the reads with MiXCR anew, one entry per CDR3 protein. This table has some 170,000 distinct CDR3 sequences, roughly 60% appearing once. The source of this sequence is a human donor with aplastic anemia. J is TRBJ1-6 and V is TRBV10-3; D not resolved. Specimen: sorted CD4+, CD8+, or CD8+CD57+ T cells (not recorded which) from PBMCs. The CDR3 DNA sequence: TGTGCCATCAACCCTGGCAGAGGGTCACCCCTCCACTTT. Translating it yields CAINPGRGSPLHF.